The 20 T cell receptor beta chains below all came from one sample that was sequenced in a study of T cells in Graves' hyperthyroidism and ophthalmopathy. RNA transcripts served as the template for amplifying TCR beta CDR3 regions. The HTBI primer set was used in a first-round RT-PCR of the TCR CDR3. TCRdb reanalysed the multiplex PCR reads using MiXCR and keeps one entry per CDR3 protein. The sample lists 600,000 to 650,000 distinct CDR3 sequences, 15% to 20% seen once, with less than 4.5% in the top ten. Sequencing was performed on blood. All receptors derive from a young woman with Graves' hyperthyroidism.

On this clonotype: The junction departs from the called germline gene at one end, perhaps through a read error. The chain links TRBV6-1 to TRBJ2-3, with TRBD1 identical over 7 bases. This CDR3 comprises 15 residues. The germline gives CDR1 MNHNS, CDR2 SASEGT. CDR3 DNA sequence: TGTGCCAGCAGATCCGGGACAGCTAGCACAGGTACGCAGTATTTT. It yields the protein CASRSGTASTGTQYF.

This clonotype was seen at least ten times. This rearrangement joins TRBV28 to TRBJ2-1, with TRBD2 matching 10 bases. This CDR3 comprises 16 residues. Germline V lookup: CDR1 MDHEN, CDR2 SYDVKM. The ends lost 2 bases at V and 7 bases at J; junction bases unmatched: 8. Written as DNA, the CDR3 is TGTGCCAGCAGTTTAGTGGCTAGCGGGAGTTGGAATGAGCAGTTCTTC. Its protein is CASSLVASGSWNEQFF. Supplemented by reference TRBV28 and TRBJ2-1, the full variable domain reads DVKVTQSSRYLVKRTGEKVFLECVQDMDHENMFWYRQDPGLGLRLIYFSYDVKMKEKGDIPEGYSVSREKKERFSLILESASTNQTSMYLCASSLVASGSWNEQFFGPGTRLTVL.

The table lists this clonotype with many counts. The chain carries TRBV11-3 and TRBJ2-1; no reliable D call. This CDR3 has 16 amino acids. Trimming took 0 bases from V and 0 from J, leaving 9 bases between them. Germline V lookup: CDR1 SGHNT, CDR2 YENEEA. The CDR3 is CASSLDRRTSYNEQFF. In nucleotides, the CDR3 is TGTGCCAGCAGCTTAGACAGGAGAACCTCCTACAATGAGCAGTTCTTC. Looking up the rest from reference TRBV11-3 and TRBJ2-1 gives the full variable domain: EAGVVQSPRYKIIEKKQPVAFWCNPISGHNTLYWYLQNLGQGPELLIRYENEEAVDDSQLPKDRFSAERLKGVDSTLKIQPAELGDSAVYLCASSLDRRTSYNEQFFGPGTRLTVL.

This clonotype occurred a few times. The chain joins TRBV9 to TRBJ2-5, with D possibly TRBD2 on 7 matching bases. In germline, CDR1 is SGDLS, CDR2 YYNGEE. V lost 3 bases and J 4 bases, leaving 10 bases between the germline ends. CDR3 length: 13 amino acids. The CDR3 loop is CASSGGGTETQYF. Here the CDR3 DNA reads TGTGCCAGCAGCGGGGGGGGCACAGAGACCCAGTACTTC.

This clonotype was seen more than once but under ten times. The V call is TRBV29-1, the J call TRBJ1-1, with no clear D. CDR1 is SQVTM and CDR2 is ANQGSEA in the germline V gene. Trimming stripped 2 bases from V and 0 bases from J, with 10 bases between. This CDR3 is built from 14 residues. The CDR3, as DNA: TGCAGCGTTGAAAGGGCACCCGTGAACACTGAAGCTTTCTTT. Translation gives CSVERAPVNTEAFF.

This clonotype was found a few times. The V and J genes are TRBV19 and TRBJ2-1; tentatively, D is TRBD2 (5 bases). The CDR3 is 16 residues long. V was cut by 3 bases and J by 3 bases, with 15 bases left in between. Germline V gene sequence: CDR1 LNHDA, CDR2 SQIVND (reference sequence). CDR3 residues: CASSIPRGGHYNEQFF. DNA for the CDR3: TGTGCCAGTAGTATTCCCCGGGGTGGGCACTACAATGAGCAGTTCTTC.

This clonotype was observed many times. V usage is TRBV11-3 and J usage is TRBJ2-1; 7 positions match TRBD2. V gave up 0 bases and J gave up 6 bases; unmatched junction bases: 2. Germline V gene lookup returns CDR1 SGHNT and CDR2 YENEEA. CDR3 length: 14 residues. The CDR3 sequence is CASSLDSGGNEQFF. The CDR3 bases are TGTGCCAGCAGCTTAGATTCGGGGGGCAATGAGCAGTTCTTC.

This clonotype turned up a few times. V usage is TRBV29-1 and J usage is TRBJ2-1, with TRBD2 as a possible D gene (5 bases). In germline, CDR1 is SQVTM, CDR2 ANQGSEA. Trimming stripped 2 bases from V and 0 bases from J, with 14 bases between. The CDR3 is made up of 16 amino acids. CDR3 in amino acids: CSVELAGRSSYNEQFF. CDR3 in DNA: TGCAGCGTTGAATTGGCTGGGAGAAGCTCCTACAATGAGCAGTTCTTC.

This clonotype was seen at least ten times. The chain recombines TRBV15 with TRBJ2-7, with D perhaps TRBD2 (6 bases). The length of the CDR3 is 15 residues. Between the trimmed V and J ends, which lost 5 bases and 3 bases, there was a span of 17 bases. CDR1 LNHNV and CDR2 YYDKDF come from the germline V gene (reference sequence). The CDR3 DNA is TGTGCCACCAGCGAGGGCGGGACCCCAATCTACGAGCAGTACTTC. Translating it yields CATSEGGTPIYEQYF. Variable domain in full (rest from reference TRBV15 and TRBJ2-7): DAMVIQNPRYQVTQFGKPVTLSCSQTLNHNVMYWYQQKSSQAPKLLFHYYDKDFNNEADTPDNFQSRRPNTSFCFLDIRSPGLGDTAMYLCATSEGGTPIYEQYFGPGTRLTVT.

This clonotype was recorded many times. The J gene is TRBJ2-1, the V gene TRBV5-6; the D is unclear. Trimming stripped 2 bases from V and 8 bases from J, with 11 bases between. Germline loops: CDR1 SGHDT, CDR2 YYEEEE. The length of the CDR3 is 13 residues. The CDR3 loop is CASSFTPRDEQFF. In nucleotides, the CDR3 is TGTGCCAGCAGCTTTACCCCTAGGGATGAGCAGTTCTTC.

The gene calls are TRBV5-4 and TRBJ2-1; 8 bases align to TRBD2. The germline V gene encodes CDR1 SGHNT and CDR2 YYREEE (reference sequence). CDR3 length: 13 amino acids. Here the CDR3 DNA reads TGTGCTGCGGGGACTAGTCATTCAAATGAGCAGTTCTTC. Translating it yields CAAGTSHSNEQFF.

J is TRBJ1-1 and V is TRBV11-3; D is uncertain. There are 14 residues in the CDR3. In germline, CDR1 is SGHNT, CDR2 YENEEA. The germline V and J ends were trimmed by 1 base and 7 bases, with 13 bases remaining between them. CDR3 sequence: CASSLAQRRVEAFF. CDR3 bases: TGTGCCAGCAGCTTAGCCCAAAGACGGGTTGAAGCTTTCTTT.

The sample holds many counts of this clonotype. The chain employs TRBV2 and TRBJ2-5, with TRBD2 as a possible D gene (5 bases). The germline V gene has CDR1 SNHLY and CDR2 FYNNEI. Trimming shortened V by 6 bases and J by 2 bases, and 10 bases separated the two germline ends. The length of the CDR3 is 13 residues. The CDR3 nucleotides read TGTGCCAGCAGGTTCTCGGGGCAAGAGACCCAGTACTTC. The encoded protein is CASRFSGQETQYF.

This chain uses TRBV6-5 with TRBJ2-3; 13 bases align to TRBD2. CDR1 and CDR2 from the germline V gene are MNHEY and SVGAGI. The J segment lost 6 bases and the V segment lost 2 bases, leaving 8 bases of the junction unmatched. This CDR3 has 17 residues. As DNA, the CDR3 is TGTGCCAGCAGTTACCGACAGGGACTAGCGGGAAGGGATACGCAGTATTTT. Amino acids: CASSYRQGLAGRDTQYF.

This clonotype has a count of ten or more. CDR3 sequence (DNA): TGTGCCAGCAGTTTATCTCCTCAGCCCCAGCATTTT. It is translated as CASSLSPQPQHF. The genes are TRBV28 and TRBJ1-5; no firm D call. The CDR3 is 12 amino acids. Germline V gives CDR1 MDHEN, CDR2 SYDVKM. V was clipped by 1 base and J by 6 bases, with 4 bases between them.

This clonotype was seen a few times. A read error may explain this, as a much larger clone is one base away. This chain uses TRBV7-3 with TRBJ2-1; 11 nucleotides match TRBD2. Germline V gene lookup returns CDR1 SGHTA and CDR2 FQGTGA. This CDR3 contains 14 residues. Trimming removed 5 bases from V and 6 bases from J; junction bases left unmatched: 3. This CDR3 reads CASSISGGANEQFF. In DNA, the CDR3 is TGTGCCAGCAGCATTAGCGGGGGGGCCAATGAGCAGTTCTTC.

The sample holds many counts of this clonotype. V gene TRBV28 combines with J gene TRBJ2-5, with D unresolved. V was cut by 7 bases and J by 5 bases, with 5 bases left in between. In germline, CDR1 is MDHEN, CDR2 SYDVKM. The CDR3 spans 10 residues. The CDR3: CASNGETQYF. The CDR3 DNA reads TGTGCCAGCAATGGGGAGACCCAGTACTTC.

This clonotype was seen repeatedly, ten times or more. V and J are TRBV27 and TRBJ2-7; 8 positions agree with TRBD1. CDR3 size: 13 residues. Germline values: CDR1 MNHEY, CDR2 SMNVEV (reference sequence). V shed 7 bases and J 2 bases; nucleotides not matched to a gene: 4. The CDR3 reads CASTGTGTYEQYF. The CDR3 DNA is TGTGCCAGCACGGGGACAGGAACCTACGAGCAGTACTTC.

This clonotype was seen repeatedly, ten times or more. The chain employs TRBV7-2 and TRBJ2-3, with D perhaps TRBD2 (6 bases). Germline CDR1 reads SGHTA; CDR2 reads FQGNSA. The CDR3 runs 15 residues. Trimming left V 3 bases short and J 3 bases short, with 13 bases between. The CDR3 nucleotides are TGTGCCAGCAGCTTGGGCGGGGCAAGGACAGATACGCAGTATTTT. Residues: CASSLGGARTDTQYF.

Only a few counts were recorded for this clonotype. This chain joins TRBV4-1 and TRBJ2-3; TRBD2 matches 9 bases. V gave up 2 bases and J gave up 3 bases; unmatched junction bases: 3. The CDR3 sequence is 15 residues long. Germline V gives CDR1 MGHRA, CDR2 YSYEKL. CDR3 in amino acids: CASSQRLAVTDTQYF. CDR3 in DNA: TGCGCCAGCAGCCAACGACTAGCGGTAACAGATACGCAGTATTTT.